This is a list of T cell receptor beta chains from one sample in a study of T-cell memory formation after mild COVID-19. TCRdb reanalysed the 5' RACE reads using MiXCR and keeps one entry per CDR3 protein. Among 350,000 to 450,000 distinct CDR3 sequences listed, more than 20% were seen once. Sample: PBMCs or a T cell subset sorted from them (not recorded which). The source of these receptors is an adult woman who had mild COVID-19 (a few samples of this study predate the infection). Cell type and time point are not known. The CDR3 runs from the conserved cysteine through the conserved F or W.

CDR3: CASSVGTVANTEAFF; V: TRBV9; J: TRBJ1-1
CDR3: CSASNGDTQYF; V: TRBV20-1; J: TRBJ2-3
CDR3: CASSAENISYEQYF; V: TRBV7-9; J: TRBJ2-7
CDR3: CASSRTGHPGNTIYF; V: TRBV6-5; J: TRBJ1-3
CDR3: CASRLAGEETQYF; V: TRBV12-3/TRBV12-4; J: TRBJ2-5
CDR3: CASSLEPGRANTEAFF; V: TRBV7-2; J: TRBJ1-1
CDR3: CASSPGTGNLAKNIQYF; V: TRBV12-3/TRBV12-4; J: TRBJ2-4
CDR3: CSAIQGATDTQYF; V: TRBV20-1; J: TRBJ2-3
CDR3: CSARRPGGAGYGYTF; V: TRBV20-1; J: TRBJ1-2
CDR3: CAGRGTDTQYF; V: TRBV6-1; J: TRBJ2-3
CDR3: CASSPPGGGNYGYTF; V: TRBV7-9; J: TRBJ1-2
CDR3: CASSRFPLPQVF; V: TRBV28; J: TRBJ2-1
CDR3: CASSVGGGAGEQYF; V: TRBV9; J: TRBJ2-7
CDR3: CASSHTTSGLYEQYF; V: TRBV18; J: TRBJ2-7
CDR3: CASSQEPGTSGMSYEQYF; V: TRBV4-2; J: TRBJ2-7
CDR3: CASSSTRQGTMNTEAFF; V: TRBV7-2; J: TRBJ1-1
CDR3: CASSLPPWDSYGYTF; V: TRBV7-2; J: TRBJ1-2
CDR3: CASSELGRANTDTQYF; V: TRBV25-1; J: TRBJ2-3
CDR3: CATSDYDRKGAFF; V: TRBV24-1; J: TRBJ1-1
CDR3: CASSLQRLAGDYEQYF; V: TRBV12-3/TRBV12-4; J: TRBJ2-7
CDR3: CASSPGLIAPYEQYF; V: TRBV12-3/TRBV12-4; J: TRBJ2-7
CDR3: CASSIFPGRNQPQHF; V: TRBV19; J: TRBJ1-5
CDR3: CASTRGGVDEQYF; V: TRBV12-3/TRBV12-4; J: TRBJ2-7